This T cell receptor (beta chain) was documented in a study of blood T cell repertoires in COVID-19. About the study: Italy, Spain and the United States were the sources of the convalescent and acute COVID-19 samples. The analysed material was cDNA or gDNA that came from T cells, B-cell-depleted T cells, or PBMCs.

In the source study's methods: Using reference gene primer amplification, nucleated cell counts were estimated. Sequencing used immunoSEQ multiplex PCR; TCRdb keeps in-frame clones, though not all of them. V, J and clone size derive from that table, while D and trimming were established from the DNA sequence. In the table there are under 200,000 clones, roughly 87% of which are singletons. This clonotype was sampled from a man in his sixties with active or convalescent COVID-19. Source material: peripheral blood.

CDR3: CASSTRDRGGYTF. The CDR3 DNA is TGTGCCAGTAGTACCCGAGACAGGGGTGGCTACACCTTC. The genes are TRBV19 and TRBJ1-2; the match to TRBD1 covers 8 bases. Germline V gives CDR1 LNHDA, CDR2 SQIVND (reference sequence). The CDR3 runs to 13 residues. The trim removed 4 bases at V and 7 bases at J, leaving 5 bases unmatched.